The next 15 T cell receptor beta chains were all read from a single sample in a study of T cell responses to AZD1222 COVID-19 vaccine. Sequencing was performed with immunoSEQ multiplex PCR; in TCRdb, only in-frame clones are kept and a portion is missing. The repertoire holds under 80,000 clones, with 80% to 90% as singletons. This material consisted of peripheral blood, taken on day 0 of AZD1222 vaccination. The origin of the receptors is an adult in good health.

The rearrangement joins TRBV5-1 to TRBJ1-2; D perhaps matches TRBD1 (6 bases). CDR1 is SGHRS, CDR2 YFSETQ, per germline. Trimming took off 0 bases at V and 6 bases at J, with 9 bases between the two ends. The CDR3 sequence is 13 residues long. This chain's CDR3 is CASSLGQVDGYTF. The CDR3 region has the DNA TGCGCCAGCAGCTTGGGACAGGTGGATGGCTACACCTTC.

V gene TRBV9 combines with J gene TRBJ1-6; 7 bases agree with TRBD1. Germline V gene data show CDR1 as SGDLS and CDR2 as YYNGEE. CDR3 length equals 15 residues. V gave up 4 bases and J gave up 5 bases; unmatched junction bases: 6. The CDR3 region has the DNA TGTGCCAGCAGCATCCTCGGGACAGATAATTCACCCCTCCACTTT. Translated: CASSILGTDNSPLHF.

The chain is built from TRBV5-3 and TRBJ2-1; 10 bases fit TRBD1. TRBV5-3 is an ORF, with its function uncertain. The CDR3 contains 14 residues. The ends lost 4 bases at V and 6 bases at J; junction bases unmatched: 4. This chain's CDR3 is CARSKGQGCNEQFF. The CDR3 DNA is TGTGCCAGAAGCAAGGGACAGGGGTGCAATGAGCAGTTCTTC.

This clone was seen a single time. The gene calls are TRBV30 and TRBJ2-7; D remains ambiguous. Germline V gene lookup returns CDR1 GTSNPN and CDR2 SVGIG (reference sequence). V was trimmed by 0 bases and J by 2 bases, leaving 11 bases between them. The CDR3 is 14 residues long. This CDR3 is CAWSVLERAYEQYF. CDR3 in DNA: TGTGCCTGGAGTGTATTGGAGCGCGCCTACGAGCAGTACTTC.

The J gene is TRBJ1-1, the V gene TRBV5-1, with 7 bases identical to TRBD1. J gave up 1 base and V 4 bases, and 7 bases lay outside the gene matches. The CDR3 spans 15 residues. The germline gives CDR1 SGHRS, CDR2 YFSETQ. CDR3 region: CASSQRTGGNTEAFF. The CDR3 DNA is TGCGCCAGCAGCCAACGGACAGGAGGGAACACTGAAGCTTTCTTT.

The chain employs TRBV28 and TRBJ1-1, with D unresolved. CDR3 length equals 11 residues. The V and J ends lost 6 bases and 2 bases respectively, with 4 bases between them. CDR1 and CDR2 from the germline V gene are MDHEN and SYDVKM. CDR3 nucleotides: TGTGCCAGCAGGGGAAACACTGAAGCTTTCTTT. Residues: CASRGNTEAFF.

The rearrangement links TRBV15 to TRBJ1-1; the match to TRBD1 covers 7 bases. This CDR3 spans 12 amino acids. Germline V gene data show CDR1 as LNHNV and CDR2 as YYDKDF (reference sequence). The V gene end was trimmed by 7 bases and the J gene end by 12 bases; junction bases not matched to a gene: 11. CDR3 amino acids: CATTRDRIRPFF. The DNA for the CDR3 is TGTGCCACCACCAGGGACAGAATTAGACCTTTCTTT.

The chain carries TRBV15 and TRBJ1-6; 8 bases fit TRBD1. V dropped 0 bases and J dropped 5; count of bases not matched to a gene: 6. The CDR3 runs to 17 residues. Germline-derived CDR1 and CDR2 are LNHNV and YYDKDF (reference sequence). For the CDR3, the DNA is TGTGCCACCAGCAGAGAGCGAGGGACAGGCAATAATTCACCCCTCCACTTT. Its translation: CATSRERGTGNNSPLHF.

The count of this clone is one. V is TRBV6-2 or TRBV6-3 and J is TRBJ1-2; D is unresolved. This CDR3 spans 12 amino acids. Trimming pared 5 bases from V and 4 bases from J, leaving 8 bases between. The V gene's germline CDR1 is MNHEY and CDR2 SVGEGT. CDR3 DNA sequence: TGTGCCAGCAGTATGGAGATCTATGGCTACACCTTC. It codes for CASSMEIYGYTF.

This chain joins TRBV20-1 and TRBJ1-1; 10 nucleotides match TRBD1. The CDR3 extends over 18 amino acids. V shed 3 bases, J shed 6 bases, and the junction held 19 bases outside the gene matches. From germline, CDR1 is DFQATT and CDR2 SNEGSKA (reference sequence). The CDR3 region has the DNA TGCAGTGCTAGTAATTCGGGGACAGGGGTCCGGACAAGGCCTGAAGCTTTCTTT. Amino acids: CSASNSGTGVRTRPEAFF.

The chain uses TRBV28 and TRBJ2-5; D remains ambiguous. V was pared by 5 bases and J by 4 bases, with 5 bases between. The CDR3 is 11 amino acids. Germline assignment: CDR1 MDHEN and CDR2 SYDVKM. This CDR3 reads CASSTLETQYF. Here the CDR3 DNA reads TGTGCCAGCAGTACATTAGAGACCCAGTACTTC. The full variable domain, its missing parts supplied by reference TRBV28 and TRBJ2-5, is DVKVTQSSRYLVKRTGEKVFLECVQDMDHENMFWYRQDPGLGLRLIYFSYDVKMKEKGDIPEGYSVSREKKERFSLILESASTNQTSMYLCASSTLETQYFGPGTRLLVL.

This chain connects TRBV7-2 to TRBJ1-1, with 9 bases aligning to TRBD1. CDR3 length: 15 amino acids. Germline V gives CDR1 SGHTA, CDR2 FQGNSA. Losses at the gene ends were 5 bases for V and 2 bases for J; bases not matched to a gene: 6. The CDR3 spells CASSARTGDNTEAFF. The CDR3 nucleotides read TGTGCCAGCAGCGCTCGGACAGGGGATAACACTGAAGCTTTCTTT.

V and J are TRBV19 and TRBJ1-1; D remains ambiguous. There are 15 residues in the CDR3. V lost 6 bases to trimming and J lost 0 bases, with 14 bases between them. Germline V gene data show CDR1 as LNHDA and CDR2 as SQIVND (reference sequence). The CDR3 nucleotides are TGTGCCAGTAGACCCCTCGGGAGCCTGAACACTGAAGCTTTCTTT. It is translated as CASRPLGSLNTEAFF. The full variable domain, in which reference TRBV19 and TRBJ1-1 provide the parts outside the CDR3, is DGGITQSPKYLFRKEGQNVTLSCEQNLNHDAMYWYRQDPGQGLRLIYYSQIVNDFQKGDIAEGYSVSREKKESFPLTVTSAQKNPTAFYLCASRPLGSLNTEAFFGQGTRLTVV.

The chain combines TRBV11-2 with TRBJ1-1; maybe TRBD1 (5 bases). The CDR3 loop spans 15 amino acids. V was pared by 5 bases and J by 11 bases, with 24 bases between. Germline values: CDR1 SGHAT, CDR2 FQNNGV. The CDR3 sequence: CASSRPSAQQRGAFF. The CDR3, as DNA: TGTGCCAGCAGCCGCCCTTCGGCCCAACAAAGGGGTGCTTTCTTT.

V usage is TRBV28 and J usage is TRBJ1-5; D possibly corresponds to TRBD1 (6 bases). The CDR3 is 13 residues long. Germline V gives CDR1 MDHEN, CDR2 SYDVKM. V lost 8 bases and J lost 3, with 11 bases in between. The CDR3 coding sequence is TGTGCCAGCCGGGGGACAAACAATCAGCCCCAGCATTTT. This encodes CASRGTNNQPQHF. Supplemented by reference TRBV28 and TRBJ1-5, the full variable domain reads DVKVTQSSRYLVKRTGEKVFLECVQDMDHENMFWYRQDPGLGLRLIYFSYDVKMKEKGDIPEGYSVSREKKERFSLILESASTNQTSMYLCASRGTNNQPQHFGDGTRLSIL.